Each of the 28 T cell receptor beta chains below was sequenced from the same sample in a study of shared clonotypes between healthy human individuals. TCRdb's table, derived via immunoSEQ multiplex PCR, lists solely in-frame clones and lacks some. The sample lists some 2,400,000 clones; under 97% were seen once. Sequenced sample: naive CD4+ T cells sorted from blood. Subset: CD45RA+ positively selected. These TCRs come from a man in his late teens or twenties in good health.

The chain joins TRBV7-9 to TRBJ1-2; 9 nucleotides agree with TRBD1. Unmatched junction bases numbered 4, after V lost 4 bases and J lost 4 bases. Germline-derived CDR1 and CDR2 are SEHNR and FQNEAQ (reference sequence). The CDR3 extends over 14 amino acids. The CDR3 coding sequence is TGTGCCAGCAGCTCGGGACAGGGCCCCTATGGCTACACCTTC. Its protein product is CASSSGQGPYGYTF. Full variable domain (outside the CDR3, taken from reference TRBV7-9 and TRBJ1-2): DTGVSQNPRHKITKRGQNVTFRCDPISEHNRLYWYRQTLGQGPEFLTYFQNEAQLEKSRLLSDRFSAERPKGSFSTLEIQRTEQGDSAMYLCASSSGQGPYGYTFGSGTRLTVV.

J is TRBJ2-2 and V is TRBV5-5, with 9 positions matching TRBD2. Germline V lookup: CDR1 SGHKS, CDR2 YYEKEE (reference sequence). This CDR3 is 14 amino acids long. The V and J ends lost 3 bases and 7 bases, in that order; junction bases with no gene match: 4. The CDR3 loop reads CASSSRAGGGELFF. CDR3 bases: TGTGCCAGCAGCTCTAGAGCGGGAGGCGGGGAGCTGTTTTTT. Full variable domain (outside the CDR3, taken from reference TRBV5-5 and TRBJ2-2): DAGVTQSPTHLIKTRGQQVTLRCSPISGHKSVSWYQQVLGQGPQFIFQYYEKEERGRGNFPDRFSARQFPNYSSELNVNALLLGDSALYLCASSSRAGGGELFFGEGSRLTVL.

The DNA for the CDR3 is TGTGCCAGCAGCTTGTACAGTAGCACAGATACGCAGTATTTT. Translated, it gives CASSLYSSTDTQYF. The genes are TRBV5-8 and TRBJ2-3; D gene unclear. The V and J ends lost 1 base and 0 bases respectively, with 6 bases between them. Germline V lookup: CDR1 SGHTS, CDR2 YDEGEE. The CDR3 has 14 residues.

V is TRBV11-2 and J is TRBJ2-2, with D perhaps TRBD2 (5 bases). This CDR3 has 13 amino acids. Germline lookup yields CDR1 SGHAT and CDR2 FQNNGV. V was cut by 5 bases and J by 5 bases, with 9 bases left in between. For the CDR3, the DNA is TGTGCCAGCAGCGTGGACTTAACCGGGGAGCTGTTTTTT. It translates to CASSVDLTGELFF. Supplemented by reference TRBV11-2 and TRBJ2-2, the full variable domain reads EAGVAQSPRYKIIEKRQSVAFWCNPISGHATLYWYQQILGQGPKLLIQFQNNGVVDDSQLPKDRFSAERLKGVDSTLKIQPAKLEDSAVYLCASSVDLTGELFFGEGSRLTVL.

In the case of this clone: In the same sample, other DNA sequences code for this CDR3. The chain employs TRBV2 and TRBJ2-7; D gene unclear. V dropped 0 bases and J dropped 4 bases, with 4 bases sitting between them. Germline V CDR1 and CDR2: SNHLY, FYNNEI. This CDR3 is 12 amino acids long. The DNA of the CDR3 is TGTGCCAGCAGTGAAGCGGGTTACGAGCAGTACTTC. Translated: CASSEAGYEQYF. The full variable domain, rest sourced from reference TRBV2 and TRBJ2-7, is EPEVTQTPSHQVTQMGQEVILRCVPISNHLYFYWYRQILGQKVEFLVSFYNNEISEKSEIFDDQFSVERPDGSNFTLKIRSTKLEDSAMYFCASSEAGYEQYFGPGTRLTVT.

The J gene is TRBJ1-1, the V gene TRBV6-5; possibly TRBD1 for D (5 bases). Trimming cost V 3 bases and J 4 bases, with 12 bases left between them. The V gene's germline CDR1 is MNHEY and CDR2 SVGAGI. CDR3 size: 14 residues. CDR3 coding DNA: TGTGCCAGCAGTTATGGGGCAGGGAGCACTGAAGCTTTCTTT. Translated: CASSYGAGSTEAFF.

The chain has TRBV30 and TRBJ1-1; no firm D call. There are 12 residues in the CDR3. V was trimmed by 2 bases and J by 1 base, leaving 5 bases between them. Germline CDR1 reads GTSNPN; CDR2 reads SVGIG (reference sequence). This CDR3 is CAWSKRNTEAFF. CDR3 in DNA: TGTGCCTGGAGTAAGAGGAACACTGAAGCTTTCTTT.

The V gene is TRBV5-1, the J gene TRBJ1-2; D is perhaps TRBD1 (6 bases). V was pared by 5 bases and J by 9 bases, with 14 bases between. Germline lookup yields CDR1 SGHRS and CDR2 YFSETQ. The CDR3 runs to 12 residues. The CDR3 spells CASRTEGDSYTF. CDR3 bases: TGCGCCAGCAGGACGGAGGGGGATAGCTACACCTTC.

The rearrangement links TRBV7-3 to TRBJ2-1; D may be TRBD2 (7 bases). CDR3 length equals 14 residues. V gave up 11 bases and J gave up 8 bases, with 22 bases separating them. Germline V gives CDR1 SGHTA, CDR2 FQGTGA. CDR3 in amino acids: CASGAGGGRHEQFF. The CDR3 region has the DNA TGTGCCTCTGGGGCGGGCGGGGGCCGCCATGAGCAGTTCTTC.

The V call is TRBV30, the J call TRBJ2-7, with D perhaps being TRBD1 or TRBD2 (5 bases each). The germline CDR1 and CDR2 sequences are GTSNPN and SVGIG (reference sequence). CDR3 length: 12 amino acids. Trimming took off 2 bases at V and 6 bases at J, with 11 bases between the two ends. The CDR3 reads CAWSFGAAEQYF. CDR3 bases: TGTGCCTGGAGTTTCGGGGCAGCCGAGCAGTACTTC.

This clone was seen once. This chain joins TRBV11-2 and TRBJ2-5, with 9 bases that match TRBD1. This CDR3 has 15 residues. Germline loops: CDR1 SGHAT, CDR2 FQNNGV. Unmatched junction bases numbered 3, after V lost 1 base and J lost 3 bases. Here the CDR3 reads CASSLVGQGKETQYF. The CDR3 nucleotides are TGTGCCAGCAGCTTAGTAGGACAGGGGAAAGAGACCCAGTACTTC. Full variable domain (outside the CDR3, taken from reference TRBV11-2 and TRBJ2-5): EAGVAQSPRYKIIEKRQSVAFWCNPISGHATLYWYQQILGQGPKLLIQFQNNGVVDDSQLPKDRFSAERLKGVDSTLKIQPAKLEDSAVYLCASSLVGQGKETQYFGPGTRLLVL.

The chain couples TRBV11-2 to TRBJ2-5; D not certain. CDR3 length equals 11 residues. Trimming left V 5 bases short and J 8 bases short, with 9 bases between. From germline, CDR1 is SGHAT and CDR2 FQNNGV. CDR3 residues: CASSPGSTQYF. CDR3 DNA sequence: TGTGCCAGCAGCCCGGGTTCAACCCAGTACTTC.

The CDR3 is CASSSKGANYGYTF. Here the CDR3 DNA reads TGTGCCAGCAGTTCCAAGGGGGCTAACTATGGCTACACCTTC. The chain employs TRBV27 and TRBJ1-2; tentative D call: TRBD1 (6 bases). Germline-derived CDR1 and CDR2 are MNHEY and SMNVEV (reference sequence). This CDR3 region has 14 residues. The V end lost 4 bases, the J end lost 0 bases, and 9 bases lay between the germline ends.

The rearrangement joins TRBV6-1 to TRBJ2-2; D ambiguous. The germline V and J ends were trimmed by 4 bases and 4 bases, with 7 bases remaining between them. This CDR3 comprises 13 residues. The germline V gene encodes CDR1 MNHNS and CDR2 SASEGT. CDR3 amino acids: CASSAGSTGELFF. The CDR3 DNA follows: TGTGCCAGCAGTGCGGGCAGCACCGGGGAGCTGTTTTTT.

The chain links TRBV19 to TRBJ1-4, with D maybe TRBD1 (5 bases). This CDR3 is built from 14 residues. V was pared by 6 bases and J by 7 bases, with 15 bases between. Germline V gene data show CDR1 as LNHDA and CDR2 as SQIVND (reference sequence). Here the CDR3 reads CASRLVGRGEKLFF. The CDR3 nucleotides are TGTGCCAGTAGATTAGTGGGTAGGGGTGAAAAACTGTTTTTT.

The chain's CDR3 is CARSFRLAGGHNEQFF. The CDR3 DNA reads as TGTGCCAGAAGCTTCCGACTAGCGGGAGGGCACAATGAGCAGTTCTTC. V is TRBV5-3 and J is TRBJ2-1, with 14 bases matching TRBD2. TRBV5-3 is labeled an ORF, and its function is uncertain. Trimming took 2 bases from V and 5 from J; bases not matched to a gene: 3. The CDR3 has 16 amino acids.

This chain links TRBV7-8 with TRBJ2-7; unclear D gene. The CDR3 totals 15 residues. V lost 2 bases and J lost 0, with 11 bases in between. Germline V CDR1 and CDR2: SGHVS, FQNEAQ. The CDR3 here is CASSLIRGPSYEQYF. The CDR3 region has the DNA TGTGCCAGCAGCTTAATCCGAGGTCCCTCCTACGAGCAGTACTTC. The complete variable domain, with remaining parts taken from reference TRBV7-8 and TRBJ2-7, reads GAGVSQSPRYKVAKRGQDVALRCDPISGHVSLFWYQQALGQGPEFLTYFQNEAQLDKSGLPSDRFFAERPEGSVSTLKIQRTQQEDSAVYLCASSLIRGPSYEQYFGPGTRLTVT.

V and J are TRBV18 and TRBJ2-5; TRBD1 matches at 7 bases. The CDR3 consists of 17 residues. V was clipped by 6 bases and J by 5 bases; unmatched bases: 18. Germline V lookup: CDR1 KGHSH, CDR2 LQKENI. The CDR3 coding sequence is TGTGCCAGCTCTCCTCAACGATCGGCAGGGGGTAGGGAGACCCAGTACTTC. Its translation is CASSPQRSAGGRETQYF.

On this clone itself: In the same sample, other DNA sequences code for this CDR3. The gene calls are TRBV5-4 and TRBJ2-1, with 8 bases that match TRBD1. The V and J ends lost 4 bases and 4 bases, in that order; junction bases with no gene match: 7. This CDR3 comprises 15 residues. CDR1 is SGHNT and CDR2 is YYREEE in the germline V gene (reference sequence). The CDR3, as DNA: TGTGCCAGCAGCCTCGACAGGGGATCTTACAATGAGCAGTTCTTC. It codes for CASSLDRGSYNEQFF.

This chain links TRBV7-2 with TRBJ1-6; D gene unclear. In germline, CDR1 is SGHTA, CDR2 FQGNSA. CDR3 length equals 15 residues. V gave up 0 bases and J gave up 2 bases, with 5 bases separating them. The CDR3: CASSLAWAYNSPLHF. CDR3 DNA: TGTGCCAGCAGCTTAGCGTGGGCCTATAATTCACCCCTCCACTTT.

This chain joins TRBV5-1 and TRBJ2-3, with D uncertain. This CDR3 has 13 amino acids. V lost 4 bases and J lost 0, with 6 bases in between. Germline V gene sequence: CDR1 SGHRS, CDR2 YFSETQ. The CDR3 loop reads CASSRPSTDTQYF. CDR3 sequence (DNA): TGCGCCAGCAGCCGGCCTAGCACAGATACGCAGTATTTT.

The V gene is TRBV30, the J gene TRBJ1-2; no reliable D call. CDR1 GTSNPN and CDR2 SVGIG come from the germline V gene (reference sequence). Trimming removed 4 bases at V and 7 bases at J, with 16 bases between. This CDR3 region has 13 residues. The CDR3: CAWTVPGLGGYTF. CDR3 nucleotide sequence: TGTGCCTGGACCGTTCCGGGCCTGGGTGGCTACACCTTC.

This chain joins TRBV10-1 and TRBJ1-1, with TRBD1 matching 7 bases. The germline V gene encodes CDR1 WNHNN and CDR2 SYGVQD (reference sequence). The CDR3 length is 13 residues. J lost 5 bases, V lost 3 bases, and 3 bases had no gene match. DNA for the CDR3: TGCGCCAGCAGTGAAACAGGGGAGACTGAAGCTTTCTTT. This codes for CASSETGETEAFF.

The rearrangement uses TRBV5-5 and TRBJ2-1, with 7 positions matching TRBD2. Germline V CDR1 and CDR2: SGHKS, YYEKEE (reference sequence). Germline trimming cut 2 bases from V and 1 base from J; bases unmatched to any gene: 3. This CDR3 contains 15 residues. In nucleotides, the CDR3 is TGTGCCAGCAGCTTTAGCGGGTGGTCCTACAATGAGCAGTTCTTC. Translation gives CASSFSGWSYNEQFF.

The genes are TRBV6-5 and TRBJ1-1; tentatively, D is TRBD1 (5 bases). The CDR3 extends over 15 amino acids. The ends were cut back, 0 bases at V and 7 bases at J, with 15 bases in the middle. CDR1 and CDR2 (germline): MNHEY, SVGAGI. CDR3 protein: CASSYSSKGALEAFF. The DNA of the CDR3 is TGTGCCAGCAGTTACTCGAGTAAAGGGGCTCTTGAAGCTTTCTTT.

The chain employs TRBV5-1 and TRBJ1-4, with D perhaps matching TRBD1 (5 bases). The germline gives CDR1 SGHRS, CDR2 YFSETQ. The CDR3 is made up of 11 amino acids. The ends were cut back, 8 bases at V and 8 bases at J, with 10 bases in the middle. For the CDR3, the DNA is TGCGCCAGTAGACAGCAAGAAAAACTGTTTTTT. This translates into CASRQQEKLFF.

V and J are TRBV10-3 and TRBJ2-4; possible D gene TRBD2, 6 bases. V was shortened by 9 bases and J by 7 bases, with 13 bases between the two germline ends. The CDR3 spans 12 residues. Germline V lookup: CDR1 ENHRY, CDR2 SYGVKD. The CDR3 loop reads CAIRGTGNIQYF. CDR3 coding DNA: TGTGCCATACGAGGGACTGGGAACATTCAGTACTTC.

This chain links TRBV7-2 with TRBJ2-7; 8 bases agree with TRBD1. The CDR3 has 15 amino acids. Germline V lookup: CDR1 SGHTA, CDR2 FQGNSA. V trimming: 3 bases; J trimming: 3 bases; junction bases outside the gene matches: 7. DNA for the CDR3: TGTGCCAGCAGCTTCGTCACCGGACAGGGCTACGAGCAGTACTTC. Amino acids: CASSFVTGQGYEQYF.